A single sample gave rise to the 15 T cell receptor beta chains below, sequenced in a study of CD8 T cells in Susac syndrome. Random hexamers served to reverse transcribe roughly 0.5 to 1 ug RNA. TCRdb ran MiXCR on the immunoSEQ multiplex PCR reads and lists one entry per CDR3 protein. The data show 180,000 or so distinct CDR3 sequences, 90% to 96% seen once. The sample was CD4+ T cells from PBMCs. Every receptor here comes from a human donor with multiple sclerosis.

This clonotype appeared once. J is TRBJ1-3 and V is TRBV29-1; D possibly corresponds to TRBD1 (5 bases). Germline V gives CDR1 SQVTM, CDR2 ANQGSEA. V lost 3 bases and J 4 bases, leaving 13 bases between the germline ends. There are 14 residues in the CDR3. DNA for the CDR3: TGCAGCGTTGAGTTCGGGGCAGGAGGAAACACCATATATTTT. It codes for CSVEFGAGGNTIYF.

CDR3 bases: TGCAGCCTCGAGCGGGGGGGACACAATGAGCAGTTCTTC. Translated, it gives CSLERGGHNEQFF. J is TRBJ2-1 and V is TRBV29-1; TRBD2 aligns across 10 bases. The V gene's germline CDR1 is SQVTM and CDR2 ANQGSEA. After removal of 8 bases from V and 5 bases from J, the junction contained 6 bases not matched to a gene. The CDR3 covers 13 residues.

V gene TRBV20-1 combines with J gene TRBJ1-5; possibly TRBD1 for D (6 bases). CDR3 length equals 15 residues. Between the trimmed V and J ends, which lost 5 bases and 0 bases, there was a span of 14 bases. Germline V gene lookup returns CDR1 DFQATT and CDR2 SNEGSKA (reference sequence). DNA of the CDR3: TGCAGTGCTCCAGCCCGACAGGTTAGCAATCAGCCCCAGCATTTT. Protein: CSAPARQVSNQPQHF.

This clonotype was seen only once. This rearrangement joins TRBV24-1 to TRBJ1-2; D ambiguous. Germline lookup yields CDR1 KGHDR and CDR2 SFDVKD. V shed 7 bases and J shed 1 base, with 6 bases lying between them. This CDR3 spans 12 amino acids. Here the CDR3 DNA reads TGTGCCACCAGCCCCGATAACTATGGCTACACCTTC. Amino acids: CATSPDNYGYTF.

The rearrangement links TRBV12-3 or TRBV12-4 to TRBJ1-2, with D possibly being TRBD1 (5 bases). Trimming shortened V by 4 bases and J by 8 bases, and 17 bases separated the two germline ends. This CDR3 is 14 amino acids long. The CDR3 region is CASSSPSTAGGYTF. As DNA, the CDR3 is TGTGCCAGCAGTTCACCTTCGACAGCGGGGGGCTACACCTTC.

The chain links TRBV29-1 to TRBJ2-7; tentative D call: TRBD2 (5 bases). CDR1 SQVTM and CDR2 ANQGSEA come from the germline V gene. The CDR3 totals 15 residues. V shed 4 bases and J shed 3 bases, with 19 bases lying between them. CDR3 bases: TGCAGCGTTGCCCTAAGGGTCCGGCGGGTCTACGAGCAGTACTTC. Translation gives CSVALRVRRVYEQYF.

The chain joins TRBV20-1 to TRBJ2-3, with TRBD2 as a possible D gene (6 bases). Trimming shortened V by 0 bases and J by 1 base, and 11 bases separated the two germline ends. The CDR3 is 15 residues long. Germline CDR1 reads DFQATT; CDR2 reads SNEGSKA (reference sequence). CDR3 DNA sequence: TGCAGTGCTAGAGATTTAGGCGGGGGCACAGATACGCAGTATTTT. Its translation is CSARDLGGGTDTQYF.

This chain uses TRBV19 with TRBJ2-5; 10 nucleotides agree with TRBD1. The CDR3 has 15 amino acids. V lost 7 bases, J lost 3 bases, and 8 bases stayed unmatched. Germline V gene sequence: CDR1 LNHDA, CDR2 SQIVND (reference sequence). The CDR3 nucleotides are TGTGCCAGTACCCGCAGCGGACAGGGGGAAGAGACCCAGTACTTC. It is translated as CASTRSGQGEETQYF.

The V call is TRBV29-1, the J call TRBJ1-4; maybe TRBD1 (5 bases). CDR1 SQVTM and CDR2 ANQGSEA come from the germline V gene. V lost 5 bases and J lost 7, with 14 bases in between. This CDR3 comprises 13 residues. Written as DNA, the CDR3 is TGCAGCGTTTCCGGAGCTGGGGGTGAAAAACTGTTTTTT. It yields the protein CSVSGAGGEKLFF.

This clonotype was counted a single time. The V and J genes are TRBV18 and TRBJ2-3, with D perhaps TRBD1 or TRBD2 (5 bases each). Germline V gene lookup returns CDR1 KGHSH and CDR2 LQKENI. Deletions cut 6 bases from V and 4 bases from J, with 17 bases between. CDR3 size: 15 residues. The CDR3 coding sequence is TGTGCCAGCTCCCTCCTAGGGACGGGACCAGATACGCAGTATTTT. Amino acids: CASSLLGTGPDTQYF.

The CDR3 DNA reads TGTGCCAGCAGTATGACCGGGGAGCTGTTTTTT. Translation: CASSMTGELFF. This chain uses TRBV9 with TRBJ2-2; D remains unclear. Germline values: CDR1 SGDLS, CDR2 YYNGEE. V was trimmed by 5 bases and J by 5 bases, leaving 4 bases between them. CDR3 length equals 11 residues.

This rearrangement joins TRBV12-3 or TRBV12-4 to TRBJ2-3; D not resolved. The CDR3 consists of 13 residues. The V gene lost 0 bases and the J gene lost 4 bases, with 5 bases spanning the gap. CDR3 DNA: TGTGCCAGCAGTTTAGCGGGTGCAGATACGCAGTATTTT. It specifies CASSLAGADTQYF.

The chain carries TRBV4-3 and TRBJ2-2; D is perhaps TRBD1 (6 bases). Trimming stripped 0 bases from V and 0 bases from J, with 11 bases between. CDR1 and CDR2 from the germline V gene are LGHNA and YSLEER. The CDR3 sequence is 17 residues long. The CDR3 DNA sequence: TGCGCCAGCAGCCAAGACCTTCAGGGGACGAACACCGGGGAGCTGTTTTTT. Its translation: CASSQDLQGTNTGELFF.

The gene calls are TRBV10-3 and TRBJ2-7; D might be TRBD2 (5 bases). Looked up from germline, CDR1 is ENHRY and CDR2 is SYGVKD. The CDR3 is 14 residues long. V gave up 10 bases and J gave up 5 bases, with 21 bases separating them. The chain's CDR3 is CATEGNGVGDEQYF. The CDR3 DNA follows: TGTGCCACCGAGGGTAACGGGGTCGGGGACGAGCAGTACTTC.

This clonotype was counted a few times. The rearrangement joins TRBV25-1 to TRBJ1-1; the D is unclear. With 4 bases removed from V and 4 bases from J, the gap between germline ends came to 4 bases. Per germline, CDR1 MGHDK and CDR2 SYGVNS. The CDR3 is 11 amino acids. Here the CDR3 DNA reads TGTGCCAGCAGTGCAGGCACTGAAGCTTTCTTT. Translating it yields CASSAGTEAFF.